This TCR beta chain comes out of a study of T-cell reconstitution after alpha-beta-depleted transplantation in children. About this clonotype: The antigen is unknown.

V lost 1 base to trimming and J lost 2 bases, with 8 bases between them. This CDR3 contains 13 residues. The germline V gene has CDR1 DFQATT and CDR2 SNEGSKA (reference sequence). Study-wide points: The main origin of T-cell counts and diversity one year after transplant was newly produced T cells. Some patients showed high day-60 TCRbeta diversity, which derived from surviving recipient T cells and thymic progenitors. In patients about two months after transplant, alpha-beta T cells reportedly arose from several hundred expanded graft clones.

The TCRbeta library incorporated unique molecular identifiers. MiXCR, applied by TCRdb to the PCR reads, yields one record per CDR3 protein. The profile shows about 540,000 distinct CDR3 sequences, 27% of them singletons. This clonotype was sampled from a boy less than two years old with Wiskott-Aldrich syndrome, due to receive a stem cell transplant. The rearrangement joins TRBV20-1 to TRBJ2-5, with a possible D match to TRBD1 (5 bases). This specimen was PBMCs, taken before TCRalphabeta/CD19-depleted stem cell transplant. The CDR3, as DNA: TGCAGTGCTAGAGGACAGACTCAAGAGACCCAGTACTTC. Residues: CSARGQTQETQYF.